The 10 T cell receptor beta chains below were found in one sample sequenced in a study of shared clonotypes between healthy human individuals. Naive CD8 cells lacked CD45RO and underwent positive selection for CCR7, leaving out terminally differentiated effector memory CD45RA+ cells. Only in-frame clones appear in the TCRdb table, and some are missing; sequencing was by immunoSEQ multiplex PCR. Of roughly 850,000 clones in the sample, about 96% were seen once. Specimen: naive CD8+ T cells sorted from blood. These TCRs come from a man younger than 45 in good health.

This clone appeared a single time. The chain has TRBV7-9 and TRBJ2-7; D may match TRBD1 or TRBD2 (5 bases each). Germline CDR1 reads SEHNR; CDR2 reads FQNEAQ (reference sequence). The CDR3 runs to 15 residues. Trimming took 2 bases from V and 3 from J, leaving 14 bases between them. As DNA, the CDR3 is TGTGCCAGCAGCTTACCTGACGGGGCCATCTACGAGCAGTACTTC. It encodes CASSLPDGAIYEQYF.

In regard to this clone: Other DNA sequences within the sample encode an identical CDR3. The chain couples TRBV28 to TRBJ2-7, with a possible D match to TRBD2 (5 bases). The CDR3 loop spans 12 amino acids. The germline V gene encodes CDR1 MDHEN and CDR2 SYDVKM. Trimming stripped 5 bases from V and 0 bases from J, with 5 bases between. The CDR3 coding sequence is TGTGCCAGCAGTGGAGGCTCCTACGAGCAGTACTTC. Protein: CASSGGSYEQYF.

About this clone itself: Other DNA sequences from this sample encode an identical CDR3 as well. The V gene is TRBV7-2, the J gene TRBJ2-7; D is undetermined. The CDR3 totals 12 residues. V gave up 5 bases and J gave up 2 bases, with 7 bases separating them. Germline CDR1 and CDR2: SGHTA and FQGNSA. The CDR3, as DNA: TGTGCCAGCAGCCCCTTAACCTACGAGCAGTACTTC. Protein sequence: CASSPLTYEQYF. Full variable domain (rest looked up from reference TRBV7-2 and TRBJ2-7): GAGVSQSPSNKVTEKGKDVELRCDPISGHTALYWYRQSLGQGLEFLIYFQGNSAPDKSGLPSDRFSAERTGGSVSTLTIQRTQQEDSAVYLCASSPLTYEQYFGPGTRLTVT.

This clone was counted once. This chain connects TRBV12-5 to TRBJ2-2, with D possibly matching TRBD2 (6 bases). CDR3 length: 16 amino acids. The V end was cut by 0 bases, the J end by 1 base, with 9 bases between. The germline gives CDR1 LGHNT, CDR2 FRNRAP. The CDR3 DNA sequence: TGTGCTAGTGGTTTGGTACTAGCCGAGAACACCGGGGAGCTGTTTTTT. This codes for CASGLVLAENTGELFF.

The genes are TRBV18 and TRBJ2-1; 7 bases fit TRBD1. The ends lost 6 bases at V and 6 bases at J; junction bases unmatched: 8. The CDR3 runs to 14 residues. The germline V gene has CDR1 KGHSH and CDR2 LQKENI. The CDR3 sequence is CASSSRDSFNEQFF. DNA for the CDR3: TGTGCCAGCTCGTCCCGGGACAGTTTCAATGAGCAGTTCTTC.

The V gene is TRBV7-9, the J gene TRBJ1-1, with no clear D. The CDR3 covers 12 residues. Germline V CDR1 and CDR2: SEHNR, FQNEAQ (reference sequence). Trimming left V 1 base short and J 8 bases short, with 8 bases between. DNA of the CDR3: TGTGCCAGCAGCTTAGGGATAGAGGAAGCTTTCTTT. Translation: CASSLGIEEAFF.

The chain carries TRBV5-5 and TRBJ1-2; 8 bases match TRBD1. The CDR3 runs 14 residues. V dropped 0 bases and J dropped 6; count of bases not matched to a gene: 4. CDR1 is SGHKS and CDR2 is YYEKEE in the germline V gene (reference sequence). CDR3 region: CASSLDSGGNGYTF. The CDR3 DNA reads TGTGCCAGCAGCTTGGATTCAGGGGGCAATGGCTACACCTTC.

V gene TRBV14 combines with J gene TRBJ2-1; 7 positions match TRBD2. CDR3 size: 13 residues. CDR1 and CDR2 (germline): SGHDN, FVKESK. The ends lost 4 bases at V and 9 bases at J; junction bases unmatched: 6. CDR3: CASSRVGGSEQFF. As DNA, the CDR3 is TGTGCCAGCAGCCGCGTCGGGGGGTCTGAGCAGTTCTTC.

This clone appeared once. The chain couples TRBV29-1 to TRBJ2-7; the match to TRBD2 covers 10 bases. This CDR3 is built from 14 residues. Germline CDR1 and CDR2: SQVTM and ANQGSEA. J was trimmed by 0 bases and V by 3 bases; bases with no gene match: 2. This chain's CDR3 is CSVDGTSDSYEQYF. The CDR3 DNA reads TGCAGCGTTGATGGGACTAGCGACTCCTACGAGCAGTACTTC.

The gene calls are TRBV28 and TRBJ2-7; D not resolved. Trimming left V 4 bases short and J 2 bases short, with 9 bases between. This CDR3 comprises 13 residues. Germline CDR1 MDHEN, CDR2 SYDVKM. CDR3 protein: CASSSGNTYEQYF. In nucleotides, the CDR3 is TGTGCCAGCAGTTCCGGCAATACCTACGAGCAGTACTTC.